This T cell receptor (beta chain) was observed in a study of T-cell memory formation after mild COVID-19. Study-wide findings and caveats: The appearance of some responding clones in pre-infection memory suggested that cross-reactive memory joined. Mostly located in CM and EM were contracting CD4+ clones, with contracting CD8+ clones located in EMRA. Day 37-peaking second-wave clones had unconfirmed SARS-CoV-2 specificity.

Comment on this clonotype: Its target is unknown.

5'RACE, which relied on constant-segment primers, yielded TCR alpha and TCR beta cDNA libraries carrying sample barcodes and UMIs. MiXCR, applied by TCRdb to the 5' RACE reads, yields one record per CDR3 protein. The table has about 390,000 distinct CDR3 sequences, roughly 21% seen once. Trimming stripped 3 bases from V and 8 bases from J, with 10 bases between. The CDR3 is made up of 12 amino acids. The chain recombines TRBV12-3 or TRBV12-4 with TRBJ1-1; D gene ambiguous. Sequencing was carried out using PBMCs or a T cell subset sorted from them (not recorded which). The sequence was obtained from an adult woman who had mild COVID-19 (a few samples of this study predate the infection). Cell type and time point are not known. The CDR3 loop reads CASSFSRREAFF. The CDR3, as DNA: TGTGCCAGCAGTTTCTCTAGACGCGAAGCTTTCTTT.